This T cell receptor (beta chain) was recovered during a study of CD8+ T cells in alopecia areata. Study information: The study gave treated patients oral tofacitinib at 5 to 10 mg twice daily.

From germline, CDR1 is SGHRS and CDR2 YFSETQ. Trimming left V 1 base short and J 2 bases short, with 12 bases between. The CDR3 runs 15 residues. Alopecia areata patients provided lesional scalp punch biopsies and peripheral blood. Study results and limitations: Relative to normal scalp, lesional scalp, especially alopecia totalis/universalis, showed higher clonality. Unlike in mice, where it was clearer, TCR sharing across patients was less clear, possibly HLA-related.

As for this clone: Antigen: not known.

cDNA prepared by RNA extraction and subsequent reverse transcription served as the template for sequencing. Data came from immunoSEQ multiplex PCR; TCRdb stores just in-frame clones and leaves some out. The data contain around 140,000 clones, about 60% of them singletons. This specimen was CD4+ T cells sorted from blood, taken at week 0. The receptor's source is a human donor with alopecia areata. The V call is TRBV5-1, the J call TRBJ2-5; perhaps TRBD2 as D (6 bases). CDR3 protein: CASSLWDSGQETQYF. In DNA form, the CDR3 reads TGCGCCAGCAGCTTGTGGGACTCCGGGCAAGAGACCCAGTACTTC.